This T cell receptor beta chain was obtained from a study of blood T cell repertoires in COVID-19. Study-level information: Some COVID-19 samples were acute and others convalescent; all came from the United States, Italy and Spain. T cells, B-cell-depleted T cells, or PBMCs provided the cDNA or gDNA that served as material.

In the original processing: It was from reference gene primer amplification that nucleated cell counts were estimated. This table comes from immunoSEQ multiplex PCR, and its TCRdb copy is limited to in-frame clones, with some not included. V and J calls and clone size follow that table, whereas D and trimming were derived from the DNA. Of 250,000 to 300,000 clones in the sample, around four fifths are singletons; the top ten hold around 5.4%. After removal of 6 bases from V and 6 bases from J, the junction contained 5 bases not matched to a gene. The germline V gene has CDR1 MRHNA and CDR2 SNTAGT. The length of the CDR3 is 14 residues.

Input material: peripheral blood. The source is an elderly man with acute or convalescent COVID-19. V and J are TRBV6-4 and TRBJ2-2; 9 nucleotides line up with TRBD1. For the CDR3, the DNA is TGTGCCAGCAGATCCGGGACAGGGTCCGGGGAGCTGTTTTTT. Amino acids: CASRSGTGSGELFF.